Below are 9 T cell receptor beta chains sequenced from a single sample in a study of T cell responses to AZD1222 COVID-19 vaccine. TCRdb's table, derived via immunoSEQ multiplex PCR, lists solely in-frame clones and lacks some. Here the sample spans roughly 100,000 clones, roughly 90% being singletons. The sample was peripheral blood, taken on day 0 of AZD1222 vaccination. The receptors shown here come from an adult in good health.

This chain links TRBV5-1 with TRBJ1-2; D is undetermined. The CDR3 spans 13 residues. The V and J ends lost 2 bases and 4 bases respectively, with 9 bases between them. Germline CDR1 and CDR2: SGHRS and YFSETQ. The CDR3 DNA reads TGCGCCAGCAGCTTAGGCCAGACCTATGGCTACACCTTC. Protein sequence: CASSLGQTYGYTF.

This clone has only one observation. The chain couples TRBV29-1 to TRBJ1-4, with TRBD1 matching over 8 bases. With V trimmed by 6 bases and J by 5 bases, 8 bases remained unmatched. This CDR3 is 14 amino acids long. Germline-derived CDR1 and CDR2 are SQVTM and ANQGSEA. In DNA form, the CDR3 reads TGCAGCGTCGCTCAGGGGGCGATGAATGAAAAACTGTTTTTT. Amino acid sequence: CSVAQGAMNEKLFF.

This clone was seen once. This sequence joins TRBV12-3 or TRBV12-4 and TRBJ2-1; D unresolved. The CDR3 extends over 11 amino acids. Trimming left V 6 bases short and J 7 bases short, with 7 bases between. The CDR3 loop reads CASRERNEQFF. CDR3 nucleotides: TGTGCCAGCAGGGAACGAAATGAGCAGTTCTTC.

This chain links TRBV6-5 with TRBJ2-7; tentatively, D is TRBD1 or TRBD2 (5 bases each). Germline values: CDR1 MNHEY, CDR2 SVGAGI. CDR3 length equals 13 residues. With 6 bases removed from V and 6 bases from J, the gap between germline ends came to 15 bases. The CDR3 nucleotides are TGTGCCAGCAGCAGGGACCTCCAGGGCGAGCAGTACTTC. Protein: CASSRDLQGEQYF.

The genes are TRBV28 and TRBJ2-1; TRBD2 agrees at 13 bases. This CDR3 contains 16 residues. Germline V gene lookup returns CDR1 MDHEN and CDR2 SYDVKM. Trimming cost V 5 bases and J 7 bases; bases outside gene matches: 8. CDR3 sequence: CASSEIGTSGVNEQFF. The CDR3 region has the DNA TGTGCCAGCAGTGAGATAGGGACTAGCGGGGTAAATGAGCAGTTCTTC.

The genes are TRBV9 and TRBJ1-6; TRBD1 agrees at 8 bases. Germline V gives CDR1 SGDLS, CDR2 YYNGEE. This CDR3 has 16 amino acids. Trimming cost V 0 bases and J 6 bases; bases outside gene matches: 5. The CDR3 here is CASSVGVQGGNSPLHF. The DNA for the CDR3 is TGTGCCAGCAGCGTAGGGGTACAGGGGGGTAATTCACCCCTCCACTTT.

This clone was seen only a few times. The chain employs TRBV11-1 and TRBJ2-1, with 8 bases that match TRBD2. The CDR3 totals 13 residues. V lost 10 bases to trimming and J lost 6 bases; unmatched junction nucleotides: 8. Germline V lookup: CDR1 SGHAT, CDR2 FQDESV (reference sequence). CDR3 sequence reads: CATARLAGNEQFF. CDR3 coding DNA: TGTGCCACCGCCCGTCTAGCGGGCAATGAGCAGTTCTTC.

The chain uses TRBV5-1 and TRBJ2-5; D ambiguous. The length of the CDR3 is 12 residues. The germline V gene has CDR1 SGHRS and CDR2 YFSETQ. V was clipped by 4 bases and J by 2 bases, with 6 bases between them. CDR3 sequence reads: CASSVDQETQYF. In DNA, the CDR3 is TGCGCCAGCAGCGTAGATCAAGAGACCCAGTACTTC.

The CDR3 is CASSPAQGRANYGYTF. CDR3 coding DNA: TGTGCCAGCAGTCCCGCACAGGGGAGGGCTAACTATGGCTACACCTTC. The V call is TRBV28, the J call TRBJ1-2; TRBD1 matches at 7 bases. The germline gives CDR1 MDHEN, CDR2 SYDVKM. Trimming cost V 5 bases and J 0 bases; bases outside gene matches: 9. This CDR3 contains 16 residues.